Below are 24 T cell receptor beta chains sequenced from a single sample in a study of control samples from healthy donors and cancer patients. Sequenced by immunoSEQ multiplex PCR; TCRdb stores in-frame clones only, minus some. This sample yields about 77,000 clones, of which roughly 92% are seen a single time; 4.5% to 7.5% belongs to the top ten. The sequenced sample was blood. The receptors were sampled from a woman aged 55-70 years in good health.

V usage is TRBV18 and J usage is TRBJ2-3, with 9 bases aligning to TRBD1. The CDR3 has 19 residues. The ends lost 3 bases at V and 3 bases at J; junction bases unmatched: 16. The germline gives CDR1 KGHSH, CDR2 LQKENI. As DNA, the CDR3 is TGTGCCAGCTCACCGAAAATATTACAGGGGGCTATGGGGACAGATACGCAGTATTTT. Translating it yields CASSPKILQGAMGTDTQYF.

V is TRBV18 and J is TRBJ2-1, with D unresolved. Looked up from germline, CDR1 is KGHSH and CDR2 is LQKENI. The length of the CDR3 is 12 residues. Trimming took off 3 bases at V and 9 bases at J, with 9 bases between the two ends. CDR3: CASSPRLGEQFF. In DNA, the CDR3 is TGTGCCAGCTCACCGCGGCTCGGTGAGCAGTTCTTC.

The rearrangement links TRBV7-9 to TRBJ1-4; D gene uncertain. The V gene's germline CDR1 is SEHNR and CDR2 FQNEAQ (reference sequence). The V and J ends lost 4 bases and 6 bases respectively, with 12 bases between them. The CDR3 contains 14 residues. CDR3 sequence reads: CASSSWSKDEKLFF. CDR3 coding DNA: TGTGCCAGCAGCTCGTGGTCGAAGGATGAAAAACTGTTTTTT.

V usage is TRBV6-1 and J usage is TRBJ2-5, with D perhaps TRBD2 (5 bases). Germline-derived CDR1 and CDR2 are MNHNS and SASEGT. The CDR3 sequence is 15 residues long. V shed 0 bases and J shed 5 bases, with 13 bases lying between them. For the CDR3, the DNA is TGTGCCAGCAGTGAAGCGTGGACTGTCACGGAGACCCAGTACTTC. This sequence encodes CASSEAWTVTETQYF.

V gene TRBV3-1 (or the pseudogene TRBV3-2) combines with J gene TRBJ1-5; unclear D gene. V was cut by 1 base and J by 2 bases, with 18 bases left in between. The CDR3 length is 18 residues. The germline V gene has CDR1 LGHDT and CDR2 YNNKEL (reference sequence). Written as DNA, the CDR3 is TGTGCCAGCAGCCAAGTTCGGACCGCGGAGGGTTGCAATCAGCCCCAGCATTTT. It codes for CASSQVRTAEGCNQPQHF.

This chain connects TRBV7-9 to TRBJ1-3; D not resolved. Looked up from germline, CDR1 is SEHNR and CDR2 is FQNEAQ (reference sequence). The CDR3 is 16 residues long. Trimming cost V 0 bases and J 4 bases, with 13 bases left between them. The CDR3 spells CASSLALDHGGNTIYF. CDR3 nucleotide sequence: TGTGCCAGCAGCTTAGCGCTTGACCACGGCGGAAACACCATATATTTT.

This clone was picked up one time. The rearrangement joins TRBV6-5 to TRBJ2-7, with TRBD1 as a possible D gene (6 bases). Trimming left V 3 bases short and J 1 base short, with 10 bases between. The CDR3 is made up of 14 amino acids. CDR1 is MNHEY and CDR2 is SVGAGI in the germline V gene. CDR3 coding DNA: TGTGCCAGCAGTTATAACAGGGTATCCTACGAGCAGTACTTC. Translating gives CASSYNRVSYEQYF.

The DNA for the CDR3 is TGTGCCAGCAGCTTAGGACAGGGAAGTACTGAAGCTTTCTTT. This gives the protein CASSLGQGSTEAFF. The genes are TRBV5-8 and TRBJ1-1; TRBD1 aligns across 8 bases. Losses at the gene ends were 2 bases for V and 5 bases for J; bases not matched to a gene: 5. The CDR3 covers 14 residues. In germline, CDR1 is SGHTS, CDR2 YDEGEE.

The V and J genes are TRBV7-9 and TRBJ2-3; 7 bases are shared with TRBD2. CDR1 is SEHNR, CDR2 FQNEAQ, per germline (reference sequence). CDR3 size: 15 residues. Trimming at V came to 3 bases and at J to 2 bases, leaving 5 bases not matched to a gene. For the CDR3, the DNA is TGTGCCAGCAGCTTGAGCGGGACCTACACAGATACGCAGTATTTT. Amino acid sequence: CASSLSGTYTDTQYF.

This rearrangement joins TRBV28 to TRBJ1-3; D not resolved. CDR1 is MDHEN and CDR2 is SYDVKM in the germline V gene. The ends were cut back, 4 bases at V and 6 bases at J, with 7 bases in the middle. The CDR3 totals 12 residues. This CDR3 reads CASSSGQNTIYF. Written as DNA, the CDR3 is TGTGCCAGCAGTTCGGGCCAAAACACCATATATTTT.

In this sample, this clone turned up a few times. The chain combines TRBV19 with TRBJ1-1; D call uncertain. Germline V gene sequence: CDR1 LNHDA, CDR2 SQIVND (reference sequence). V lost 1 base and J lost 1, with 7 bases in between. This CDR3 is built from 14 residues. The CDR3 bases are TGTGCCAGTAGTATAGTCGCGGCGAACACTGAAGCTTTCTTT. This gives the protein CASSIVAANTEAFF.

The chain recombines TRBV15 with TRBJ2-1; 8 bases agree with TRBD2. Trimming cost V 1 base and J 8 bases; bases outside gene matches: 19. Per germline, CDR1 LNHNV and CDR2 YYDKDF (reference sequence). The CDR3 has 19 amino acids. The CDR3 nucleotides are TGTGCCACCAGCAGAGCGCCCGAGCCTGGCGGGAGGAGGAGGCATGAGCAGTTCTTC. As protein: CATSRAPEPGGRRRHEQFF. Looking up the rest from reference TRBV15 and TRBJ2-1 gives the full variable domain: DAMVIQNPRYQVTQFGKPVTLSCSQTLNHNVMYWYQQKSSQAPKLLFHYYDKDFNNEADTPDNFQSRRPNTSFCFLDIRSPGLGDTAMYLCATSRAPEPGGRRRHEQFFGPGTRLTVL.

This chain joins TRBV19 and TRBJ1-4; D remains ambiguous. V lost 6 bases to trimming and J lost 8 bases, with 19 bases between them. Germline V lookup: CDR1 LNHDA, CDR2 SQIVND (reference sequence). This CDR3 spans 15 amino acids. The CDR3 region has the DNA TGTGCCAGTAGCCGAGTTGGAGGAGGAGGCGAAAAACTGTTTTTT. Translated, it gives CASSRVGGGGEKLFF.

The rearrangement links TRBV7-2 to TRBJ1-6; D unclear. Germline loops: CDR1 SGHTA, CDR2 FQGNSA. Trimming shortened V by 1 base and J by 10 bases, and 8 bases separated the two germline ends. The CDR3 has 13 residues. As DNA, the CDR3 is TGTGCCAGCAGCTTAGAAGTCAGGTCACCCCTCCACTTT. It translates to CASSLEVRSPLHF.

The V and J genes are TRBV28 and TRBJ2-5; 8 bases map to TRBD2. The germline CDR1 and CDR2 sequences are MDHEN and SYDVKM. V was pared by 10 bases and J by 8 bases, with 9 bases of the junction left unmatched. CDR3 length: 12 residues. This CDR3 reads CATGGDLETQYF. DNA of the CDR3: TGTGCCACCGGGGGGGACCTGGAAACCCAGTACTTC.

This sequence joins TRBV28 and TRBJ2-3, with 7 bases matching TRBD2. Trimming removed 6 bases from V and 2 bases from J; junction bases left unmatched: 11. Germline assignment: CDR1 MDHEN and CDR2 SYDVKM. This CDR3 is built from 16 residues. As DNA, the CDR3 is TGTGCCAGCAGCCGGGGGGAGGGCGGGACCACAGATACGCAGTATTTT. Amino acids: CASSRGEGGTTDTQYF.

The chain is built from TRBV7-2 and TRBJ1-2; D unresolved. V lost 5 bases, J lost 0 bases, and 7 bases lay in between. Per the germline V gene, CDR1 is SGHTA and CDR2 is FQGNSA. There are 13 residues in the CDR3. CDR3 in DNA: TGTGCCAGCAGCCCGGAGGCTAACTATGGCTACACCTTC. This sequence encodes CASSPEANYGYTF. Drawing the rest from reference TRBV7-2 and TRBJ1-2, the complete variable domain is GAGVSQSPSNKVTEKGKDVELRCDPISGHTALYWYRQSLGQGLEFLIYFQGNSAPDKSGLPSDRFSAERTGGSVSTLTIQRTQQEDSAVYLCASSPEANYGYTFGSGTRLTVV.

This chain links TRBV28 with TRBJ2-3, with D hard to call. V lost 7 bases, J lost 2 bases, and 7 bases lay in between. This CDR3 contains 12 residues. Germline V gives CDR1 MDHEN, CDR2 SYDVKM. The CDR3 sequence: CASMPHTDTQYF. The CDR3 DNA sequence: TGTGCCAGCATGCCACACACAGATACGCAGTATTTT.

The chain employs TRBV29-1 and TRBJ2-3; D is perhaps TRBD1 (5 bases). V was cut by 0 bases and J by 5 bases, with 6 bases left in between. The CDR3 covers 12 residues. CDR1 and CDR2 from the germline V gene are SQVTM and ANQGSEA. The CDR3 bases are TGCAGCGTTGAAGAAGGGGAAGATACGCAGTATTTT. It is translated as CSVEEGEDTQYF.

CDR3 sequence: CASSVSATSGNTIYF. For the CDR3, the DNA is TGTGCCAGCAGCGTATCTGCTACCTCTGGAAACACCATATATTTT. The chain uses TRBV9 and TRBJ1-3; D is ambiguous. Germline-derived CDR1 and CDR2 are SGDLS and YYNGEE. V gave up 1 base and J gave up 0 bases, with 8 bases separating them. The CDR3 runs to 15 residues.

The V call is TRBV18, the J call TRBJ2-7; 8 bases are a match to TRBD2. This CDR3 comprises 17 residues. The trim removed 6 bases at V and 0 bases at J, leaving 13 bases unmatched. Germline CDR1 KGHSH, CDR2 LQKENI. CDR3 amino acids: CASSPKNPAGVSYEQYF. CDR3 in DNA: TGTGCCAGCTCCCCCAAAAATCCAGCGGGGGTCTCCTACGAGCAGTACTTC.

The CDR3 region is CASSPGRGGYEQYF. CDR3 coding DNA: TGTGCCAGCTCACCCGGCCGAGGAGGCTACGAGCAGTACTTC. The chain recombines TRBV18 with TRBJ2-7; weak D call: TRBD2 (5 bases). The CDR3 runs to 14 residues. Germline-derived CDR1 and CDR2 are KGHSH and LQKENI. V was shortened by 3 bases and J by 3 bases, with 12 bases between the two germline ends.

The chain uses TRBV9 and TRBJ2-1; D is possibly TRBD2 (5 bases). The CDR3 is 14 amino acids. Germline V lookup: CDR1 SGDLS, CDR2 YYNGEE. The ends were cut back, 5 bases at V and 2 bases at J, with 11 bases in the middle. DNA for the CDR3: TGTGCCAGCAGTTGGGGAGAGGCCTACAATGAGCAGTTCTTC. This gives the protein CASSWGEAYNEQFF.

This clone has a single count. The chain combines TRBV29-1 with TRBJ1-4; D remains unclear. Germline loops: CDR1 SQVTM, CDR2 ANQGSEA. CDR3 length: 12 residues. The V gene lost 3 bases and the J gene lost 8 bases, with 10 bases spanning the gap. The DNA of the CDR3 is TGCAGCGTTGATGGAGGGTCGGAAAAACTGTTTTTT. Residues: CSVDGGSEKLFF.